This T cell receptor beta chain derives from a study of blood T cell repertoires in COVID-19. CDR3 length equals 13 residues. The germline V gene encodes CDR1 MDHEN and CDR2 SYDVKM. Trimming at V came to 9 bases and at J to 7 bases, leaving 7 bases not matched to a gene. The data were produced by immunoSEQ multiplex PCR, yet TCRdb's version contains in-frame clones alone and is incomplete. The sample has 250,000 or so clones, about nine tenths seen once; the top ten hold roughly 2.6%. This chain uses TRBV28 with TRBJ1-4; TRBD1 agrees at 8 bases. The sequenced sample consisted of peripheral blood. The clonotype comes from a woman in her sixties or seventies with acute or convalescent COVID-19. The DNA for the CDR3 is TGTGCCAGTCTAGACAGGGGAATTGAAAAACTGTTTTTT. This sequence encodes CASLDRGIEKLFF.